The 2 T cell receptor beta chains reported below all come from one sample, sequenced in a study of T-cell reconstitution after alpha-beta-depleted transplantation in children (dated by TCRdb to the mid-2010s). The library was made by PCR. TCRdb names Illumina HiSeq 2500 as the instrument used. TCR libraries were prepared with molecular barcoding, using unique molecular identifiers to normalize TCRbeta repertoire quantification. Using fastp at Q25 and MiXCR, TCRdb reprocessed the public reads and kept productive beta chains. Rows with one shared CDR3 protein collapse into an entry with the most common genes and DNA. The sample table lists about 500,000 distinct CDR3 sequences, 30% to 35% of them with a count of one. 2% to 3% of the sample comes from the top ten. Sequenced material: PBMCs from the stem cell graft donor, taken from the stem cell graft. The receptors were gathered from a human donor who donated a stem cell graft to a child with aplastic anemia.

The V call is TRBV7-2, the J call TRBJ1-1; D unclear. The CDR3 runs 13 residues. The V end lost 4 bases, the J end lost 1 base, and 7 bases lay between the germline ends. CDR1 SGHTA and CDR2 FQGNSA come from the germline V gene. CDR3 coding DNA: TGTGCCAGCAGCTATGACCCGAACACTGAAGCTTTCTTT. Protein: CASSYDPNTEAFF.

The chain is built from TRBV7-9 and TRBJ2-5; TRBD2 might be the D (5 bases). The germline CDR1 and CDR2 sequences are SEHNR and FQNEAQ (reference sequence). CDR3 length: 13 residues. Trimming removed 11 bases at V and 3 bases at J, with 16 bases between. The CDR3: CASTRGSEETQYF. CDR3 DNA sequence: TGTGCCTCCACCCGGGGTTCGGAAGAGACCCAGTACTTC.